The present TCR beta chain was sequenced within a study of graft-versus-host responses after intestinal transplantation. On the study more broadly: Grafts were multivisceral, liver-intestinal, or isolated intestinal. Anti-thymocyte globulin induction, then tacrolimus and steroids for two to four years, went to all recipients.

Of note for this clone: Its antigen is undetermined.

Some clones are missing from TCRdb's copy, which holds only in-frame ones; the method was immunoSEQ multiplex PCR. Found here are tens of thousands of clones, roughly 90% of them singletons; the top ten hold around 0.11%. The germline gives CDR1 SGHTA, CDR2 FQGNSA. J was trimmed by 4 bases and V by 4 bases; bases with no gene match: 6. The CDR3 runs 15 residues. Study-wide findings and caveats: Graft-versus-host to host-versus-graft clonal ratios in allografts were high in patients with graft-donor T cell macrochimerism. Early after transplant, HvG clones declined as circulating GvH clones peaked.

The TCR was taken from a human donor who received an intestinal transplant. The chain carries TRBV7-2 and TRBJ2-7, with 11 bases aligning to TRBD2. The sample here was unstimulated CD4+ T cells sorted from spleen or lymph node cells, taken before intestinal transplant. CDR3 coding DNA: TGTGCCAGCAGCTACACTAGCGGGGGTCAATACGAGCAGTACTTC. It translates to CASSYTSGGQYEQYF.